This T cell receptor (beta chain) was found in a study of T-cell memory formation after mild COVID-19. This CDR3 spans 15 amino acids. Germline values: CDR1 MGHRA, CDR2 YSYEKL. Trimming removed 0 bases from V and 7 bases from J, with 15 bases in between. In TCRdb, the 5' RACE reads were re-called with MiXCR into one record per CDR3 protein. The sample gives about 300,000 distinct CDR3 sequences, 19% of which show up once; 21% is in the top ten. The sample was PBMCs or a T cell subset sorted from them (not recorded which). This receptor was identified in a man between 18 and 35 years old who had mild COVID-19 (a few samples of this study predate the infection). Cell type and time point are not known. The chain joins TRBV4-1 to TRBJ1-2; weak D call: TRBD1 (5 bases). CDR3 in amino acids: CASSQEMGQARGYTF. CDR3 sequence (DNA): TGCGCCAGCAGCCAAGAAATGGGGCAGGCCCGTGGCTACACCTTC.